This entry is about one T cell receptor (beta chain). Its antigen is not identified. The germline CDR1 and CDR2 sequences are SEHNR and FQNEAQ (reference sequence). The V gene lost 5 bases and the J gene lost 3 bases, with 14 bases spanning the gap. The CDR3 runs to 16 residues. These data belong to a study of cytomegalovirus exposure and HLA in healthy donors. Overall study context: An early data release held some 85 million unique TCRs from HLA-typed donors.

Study-wide results and limits: Roughly uniform sequencing depth across donors was assumed, possibly incorrectly.

PCR primers comprised 60 Vbeta and 13 Jbeta primers. Here immunoSEQ multiplex PCR was the method, and the copy in TCRdb shows in-frame clones only, minus some. Of around 130,000 clones listed, about 80% are singletons. V is TRBV7-9 and J is TRBJ1-6; D is ambiguous. The origin of this receptor is a boy aged 2 to 9 in good health and CMV-seronegative. Sequences were obtained from PBMCs. CDR3 protein: CASSPREAVYNSPLHF. In DNA, the CDR3 is TGTGCCAGCAGCCCCCGAGAGGCCGTCTATAATTCACCCCTCCACTTT.